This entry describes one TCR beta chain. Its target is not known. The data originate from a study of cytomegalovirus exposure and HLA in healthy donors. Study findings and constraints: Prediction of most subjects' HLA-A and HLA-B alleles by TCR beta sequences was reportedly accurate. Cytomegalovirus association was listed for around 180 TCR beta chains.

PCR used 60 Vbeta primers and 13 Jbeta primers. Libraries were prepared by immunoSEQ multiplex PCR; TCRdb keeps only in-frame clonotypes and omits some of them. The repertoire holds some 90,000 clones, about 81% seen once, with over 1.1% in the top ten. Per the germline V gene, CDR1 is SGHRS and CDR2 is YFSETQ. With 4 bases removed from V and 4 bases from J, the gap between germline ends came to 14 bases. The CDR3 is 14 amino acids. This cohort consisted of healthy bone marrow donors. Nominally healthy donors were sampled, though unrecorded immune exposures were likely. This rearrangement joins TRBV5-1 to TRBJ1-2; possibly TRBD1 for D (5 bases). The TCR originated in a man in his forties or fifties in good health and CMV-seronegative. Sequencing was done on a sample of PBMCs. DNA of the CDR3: TGCGCCAGCAGCACGGACATTTCTTCCTATGGCTACACCTTC. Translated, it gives CASSTDISSYGYTF.